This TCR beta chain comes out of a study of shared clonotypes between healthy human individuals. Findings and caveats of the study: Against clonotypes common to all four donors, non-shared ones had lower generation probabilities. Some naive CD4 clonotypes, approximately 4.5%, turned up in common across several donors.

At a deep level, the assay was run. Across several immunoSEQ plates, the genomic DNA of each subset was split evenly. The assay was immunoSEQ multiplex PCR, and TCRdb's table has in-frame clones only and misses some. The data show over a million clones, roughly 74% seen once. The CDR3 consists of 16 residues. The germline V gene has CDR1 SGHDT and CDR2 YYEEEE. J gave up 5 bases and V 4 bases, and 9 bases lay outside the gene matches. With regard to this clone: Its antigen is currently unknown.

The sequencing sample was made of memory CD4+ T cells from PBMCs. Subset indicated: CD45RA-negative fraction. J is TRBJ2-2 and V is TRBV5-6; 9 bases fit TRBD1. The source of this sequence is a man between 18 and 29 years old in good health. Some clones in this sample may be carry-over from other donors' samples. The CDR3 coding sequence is TGTGCCAGCAGCCTTCTGGGACAGGGTTCGACCGGGGAGCTGTTTTTT. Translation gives CASSLLGQGSTGELFF.